This T cell receptor (beta chain) came from a study of CD8 T cells in ankylosing spondylitis. Many counts were recorded for this clonotype. V trimming: 6 bases; J trimming: 4 bases; junction bases outside the gene matches: 5. The V gene's germline CDR1 is SGHRS and CDR2 YFSETQ. The CDR3 extends over 13 amino acids. TCRdb independently ran MiXCR on the 5' RACE reads; one entry per CDR3 protein. The data contain some 240,000 distinct CDR3 sequences, 8% to 9.5% of them singletons. V gene TRBV5-1 combines with J gene TRBJ2-3; 7 bases agree with TRBD2. This clonotype was obtained from a male donor with ankylosing spondylitis or in good health (not recorded which). The sequenced sample was blood, either unsorted or a sorted T cell fraction (not recorded which). CDR3 DNA: TGCGCCAGCACCGCCGGACTAGCAGATACGCAGTATTTT. This translates into CASTAGLADTQYF.